Below, 8 T cell receptor beta chains from the same sample are listed, as sequenced in a study of blood T cell repertoires in COVID-19. Here immunoSEQ multiplex PCR was the method, and the copy in TCRdb shows in-frame clones only, minus some. The sample contains some 69,000 clones, around 91% of which appear only once. Sample: peripheral blood. The receptors come from a man aged 50 or older with COVID-19, enrolled during active disease.

The chain has TRBV10-3 and TRBJ2-3; TRBD2 agrees at 10 bases. This CDR3 is 16 amino acids long. The J segment lost 1 base and the V segment lost 7 bases, leaving 8 bases of the junction unmatched. Germline loops: CDR1 ENHRY, CDR2 SYGVKD. Here the CDR3 reads CAITPSGTSGTDTQYF. The CDR3 bases are TGTGCCATCACCCCCAGCGGGACTAGCGGCACAGATACGCAGTATTTT.

The genes are TRBV19 and TRBJ1-2; possible D gene TRBD1, 5 bases. Germline assignment: CDR1 LNHDA and CDR2 SQIVND (reference sequence). Trimming removed 9 bases from V and 5 bases from J, with 13 bases in between. The CDR3 has 12 amino acids. The CDR3 coding sequence is TGTGCCAGCAGCCCGGGGGGTTATGGCTACACCTTC. This encodes CASSPGGYGYTF.

The chain joins TRBV5-1 to TRBJ2-1; 9 positions match TRBD1. CDR3 length: 16 amino acids. Germline CDR1 reads SGHRS; CDR2 reads YFSETQ. The J segment lost 4 bases and the V segment lost 1 base, leaving 6 bases of the junction unmatched. The CDR3 coding sequence is TGCGCCAGCAGCTTGATGGCTGGACAGGGGTACAATGAGCAGTTCTTC. It specifies CASSLMAGQGYNEQFF.

The chain uses TRBV11-2 and TRBJ1-4; D is perhaps TRBD1 (5 bases). CDR3 size: 14 residues. V lost 2 bases and J 4 bases, leaving 8 bases between the germline ends. CDR1 SGHAT and CDR2 FQNNGV come from the germline V gene. The CDR3 region is CASSLQGYNEKLFF. CDR3 DNA: TGTGCCAGCAGCTTACAGGGCTATAATGAAAAACTGTTTTTT.

This chain joins TRBV6-4 and TRBJ2-1, with TRBD2 matching 10 bases. Germline loops: CDR1 MRHNA, CDR2 SNTAGT. With V trimmed by 5 bases and J by 7 bases, 8 bases remained unmatched. The CDR3 sequence is 15 residues long. The DNA for the CDR3 is TGTGCCAGCAGTCCCCTAGCGGGAGAGAAGAATGAGCAGTTCTTC. Encoded protein: CASSPLAGEKNEQFF.

The CDR3 loop is CASSFTTGHREQYF. In DNA form, the CDR3 reads TGTGCCAGCAGCTTCACGACAGGGCATCGCGAGCAGTACTTC. The chain couples TRBV5-6 to TRBJ2-7; 7 bases fit TRBD1. The CDR3 runs to 14 residues. CDR1 is SGHDT, CDR2 YYEEEE, per germline. V shed 2 bases and J 6 bases; nucleotides not matched to a gene: 8. The whole variable domain, filled in from reference TRBV5-6 and TRBJ2-7, reads DAGVTQSPTHLIKTRGQQVTLRCSPKSGHDTVSWYQQALGQGPQFIFQYYEEEERQRGNFPDRFSGHQFPNYSSELNVNALLLGDSALYLCASSFTTGHREQYFGPGTRLTVT.

The chain has TRBV25-1 and TRBJ2-7; a weak D match, TRBD1 (6 bases). There are 15 residues in the CDR3. V lost 2 bases and J 6 bases, leaving 17 bases between the germline ends. In germline, CDR1 is MGHDK, CDR2 SYGVNS. Here the CDR3 reads CASSETSQGFGEQYF. CDR3 nucleotides: TGTGCCAGCAGTGAAACTTCACAGGGTTTCGGCGAGCAGTACTTC.

The V call is TRBV19, the J call TRBJ1-5, with D possibly matching TRBD1 (5 bases). Trimming took off 3 bases at V and 2 bases at J, with 8 bases between the two ends. The CDR3 covers 14 residues. Germline CDR1 and CDR2: LNHDA and SQIVND (reference sequence). The CDR3 DNA reads TGTGCCAGTAGTATCCCAGGGCGCAATCAGCCCCAGCATTTT. Its protein is CASSIPGRNQPQHF.